This T cell receptor beta chain was captured by sequencing in a study of cytomegalovirus exposure and HLA in healthy donors. Germline values: CDR1 LNHNV, CDR2 YYDKDF (reference sequence). The CDR3 loop spans 15 amino acids. V shed 3 bases and J 6 bases; nucleotides not matched to a gene: 9. Primers for the PCR totalled 60 Vbeta and 13 Jbeta. Method: immunoSEQ multiplex PCR; TCRdb's copy keeps in-frame clones and lacks some. This sample has over 150,000 clones, with roughly 77% found just once. The sample consisted of PBMCs. This receptor was taken from a man under 40 in good health and CMV-seropositive. The chain combines TRBV15 with TRBJ2-3; 7 bases line up with TRBD2. CDR3 sequence reads: CATSSADGGWDTQYF. CDR3 bases: TGTGCCACCAGCAGCGCTGACGGGGGGTGGGATACGCAGTATTTT.